This T cell receptor (beta chain) was sequenced for a study of blood T cells in healthy people across ages. CDR1 and CDR2 (germline): SGHTA, FQGTGA. The CDR3 is 13 amino acids. V dropped 4 bases and J dropped 9; count of bases not matched to a gene: 6. A sample-barcoded 5' primer and a J-beta primer mix were used in a second PCR of about 7 to 12 cycles. Each single sample gave us at least 3 million CDR3-containing paired-end reads. One entry per CDR3 protein results from TCRdb running MiXCR on the 5' RACE reads. The table has approximately 900,000 distinct CDR3 sequences, around 49% seen once; the top ten hold roughly 13%. About this clonotype: The antigen remains unidentified.

The study's findings and limits: Older age went with lower TCR beta diversity per million T cells, in a roughly linear way.

The study drew donors from healthy Caucasian individuals in Russia aged about 6 to 95. Drawn from each donor were ten milliliters of peripheral blood. The chain joins TRBV7-3 to TRBJ2-1; 7 bases map to TRBD2. The sample was blood. The clonotype comes from a man aged 30 to 39 in good health. In DNA form, the CDR3 reads TGTGCCAGCAGCTACGGACTAGACGGTGAGCAGTTCTTC. This sequence encodes CASSYGLDGEQFF.